A single sample gave rise to the 16 T cell receptor beta chains below, sequenced in a study of blood T cell repertoires in COVID-19. TCRdb's table, derived via immunoSEQ multiplex PCR, lists solely in-frame clones and lacks some. This table has around 40,000 clones, about 83% appearing once. Sequences were obtained from peripheral blood. All receptors derive from a woman aged 80 or over with active or convalescent COVID-19.

The V and J genes are TRBV18 and TRBJ2-5; 8 bases are a match to TRBD1. Germline loops: CDR1 KGHSH, CDR2 LQKENI. The CDR3 contains 14 residues. V lost 4 bases to trimming and J lost 0 bases; unmatched junction nucleotides: 1. The CDR3 region is CASSRDRHQETQYF. CDR3 sequence (DNA): TGTGCCAGCTCACGGGACAGGCACCAAGAGACCCAGTACTTC. Full variable domain (missing parts from reference TRBV18 and TRBJ2-5): NAGVMQNPRHLVRRRGQEARLRCSPMKGHSHVYWYRQLPEEGLKFMVYLQKENIIDESGMPKERFSAEFPKEGPSILRIQQVVRGDSAAYFCASSRDRHQETQYFGPGTRLLVL.

V gene TRBV19 combines with J gene TRBJ1-4; D is unresolved. CDR1 is LNHDA, CDR2 SQIVND, per germline (reference sequence). Trimming removed 2 bases at V and 4 bases at J, with 8 bases between. The CDR3 runs to 14 residues. As DNA, the CDR3 is TGTGCCAGTAGTATATCGCCGGTTAATGAAAAACTGTTTTTT. Amino acids: CASSISPVNEKLFF.

The chain uses TRBV15 and TRBJ1-1, with TRBD1 identical over 7 bases. Trimming took 0 bases from V and 4 from J; bases not matched to a gene: 2. The CDR3 covers 14 residues. CDR1 and CDR2 (germline): LNHNV, YYDKDF (reference sequence). This CDR3 reads CATSRDPGGTEAFF. CDR3 sequence (DNA): TGTGCCACCAGCAGAGATCCAGGGGGCACTGAAGCTTTCTTT.

The chain couples TRBV7-2 to TRBJ1-3, with D maybe TRBD1 (5 bases). Trimming pared 4 bases from V and 4 bases from J, leaving 20 bases between. CDR3 length: 17 amino acids. Germline V gives CDR1 SGHTA, CDR2 FQGNSA. The CDR3 DNA is TGTGCCAGCAGCTGGGGGGGGACCGGGGCTGAAGGAAACACCATATATTTT. Translated, it gives CASSWGGTGAEGNTIYF.

The rearrangement uses TRBV6-5 and TRBJ2-7, with no clear D. V gave up 7 bases and J gave up 4 bases, with 8 bases separating them. The length of the CDR3 is 11 residues. Germline V gene lookup returns CDR1 MNHEY and CDR2 SVGAGI. The chain's CDR3 is CASINEYEQYF. CDR3 coding DNA: TGTGCCAGCATTAACGAGTACGAGCAGTACTTC.

This clone has a single count. This chain uses TRBV6-5 with TRBJ1-1; 7 positions match TRBD1. There are 13 residues in the CDR3. Germline-derived CDR1 and CDR2 are MNHEY and SVGAGI. Losses at the gene ends were 8 bases for V and 2 bases for J; bases not matched to a gene: 5. CDR3 coding DNA: TGTGCCAGCCAGAGACAGGGAAACACTGAAGCTTTCTTT. It codes for CASQRQGNTEAFF.

This rearrangement joins TRBV23-1 to TRBJ1-1; a possible D gene is TRBD1 (6 bases). TRBV23-1 is filed as an ORF, its function uncertain. V was trimmed by 0 bases and J by 5 bases, leaving 13 bases between them. The length of the CDR3 is 15 residues. This chain's CDR3 is CASSQSRRGGTEAFF. The CDR3 region has the DNA TGCGCCAGCAGTCAATCGAGGAGGGGGGGGACTGAAGCTTTCTTT.

The rearrangement uses TRBV28 and TRBJ1-2; D gene unclear. The CDR3 loop spans 12 amino acids. Germline V gene lookup returns CDR1 MDHEN and CDR2 SYDVKM. V dropped 3 bases and J dropped 8 bases, with 10 bases sitting between them. CDR3 sequence: CASSFRTQGYTF. The CDR3 DNA is TGTGCCAGCAGTTTCCGTACCCAGGGCTACACCTTC.

The chain links TRBV28 to TRBJ2-7; maybe TRBD2 (6 bases). This CDR3 region has 15 residues. V gave up 5 bases and J gave up 1 base, with 15 bases separating them. The germline V gene encodes CDR1 MDHEN and CDR2 SYDVKM. CDR3 nucleotides: TGTGCCAGCAGTCCTGGCGGGGCAGTTTCCTACGAGCAGTACTTC. It translates to CASSPGGAVSYEQYF. Full variable domain (rest looked up from reference TRBV28 and TRBJ2-7): DVKVTQSSRYLVKRTGEKVFLECVQDMDHENMFWYRQDPGLGLRLIYFSYDVKMKEKGDIPEGYSVSREKKERFSLILESASTNQTSMYLCASSPGGAVSYEQYFGPGTRLTVT.

The rearrangement links TRBV14 to TRBJ1-1; a possible D gene is TRBD1 (5 bases). The V gene's germline CDR1 is SGHDN and CDR2 FVKESK. Trimming pared 9 bases from V and 3 bases from J, leaving 17 bases between. This CDR3 region has 14 residues. CDR3 in amino acids: CASTRLGEDTEAFF. CDR3 bases: TGTGCCAGTACACGGTTAGGGGAGGACACTGAAGCTTTCTTT.

Only one count was recorded for this clone. The V and J genes are TRBV20-1 and TRBJ2-1; the D gene is possibly TRBD2 (6 bases). The germline V gene has CDR1 DFQATT and CDR2 SNEGSKA (reference sequence). The CDR3 spans 16 residues. The V gene lost 3 bases and the J gene lost 0 bases, with 15 bases spanning the gap. This CDR3 is CSASHSRDYSYNEQFF. CDR3 bases: TGCAGTGCTAGTCATTCGCGGGATTACTCCTACAATGAGCAGTTCTTC.

The V gene is TRBV7-2, the J gene TRBJ1-1, with 7 bases that match TRBD1. Germline-derived CDR1 and CDR2 are SGHTA and FQGNSA. The CDR3 consists of 14 residues. V was pared by 5 bases and J by 4 bases, with 7 bases of the junction left unmatched. DNA for the CDR3: TGTGCCAGCAGCGGACGACAGGGAGGCACTGAAGCTTTCTTT. This translates into CASSGRQGGTEAFF.

This rearrangement joins TRBV6-5 to TRBJ2-5, with D perhaps matching TRBD1 (6 bases). V was cut by 6 bases and J by 5 bases, with 13 bases left in between. Germline-derived CDR1 and CDR2 are MNHEY and SVGAGI. This CDR3 comprises 13 residues. CDR3 sequence reads: CASSTGLGETQYF. The CDR3 coding sequence is TGTGCCAGCAGCACAGGGCTCGGGGAGACCCAGTACTTC.

This clone has only a few counts. The V and J genes are TRBV9 and TRBJ2-2, with D maybe TRBD1 (5 bases). Germline CDR1 reads SGDLS; CDR2 reads YYNGEE. Deletions cut 0 bases from V and 0 bases from J, with 6 bases between. The CDR3 length is 15 residues. CDR3 protein: CASSVARANTGELFF. Written as DNA, the CDR3 is TGTGCCAGCAGCGTAGCCAGGGCGAACACCGGGGAGCTGTTTTTT.

The chain has TRBV30 and TRBJ1-2, with D possibly being TRBD1 (5 bases). Germline CDR1 and CDR2: GTSNPN and SVGIG (reference sequence). V shed 4 bases and J shed 3 bases, with 9 bases lying between them. This CDR3 comprises 12 residues. The CDR3 loop is CAWTGTYYGYTF. The CDR3 bases are TGTGCCTGGACCGGGACTTACTATGGCTACACCTTC.

J is TRBJ2-1 and V is TRBV10-3, with TRBD2 matching 8 bases. CDR3 length equals 18 residues. In germline, CDR1 is ENHRY, CDR2 SYGVKD. Trimming at V came to 4 bases and at J to 0 bases, leaving 11 bases not matched to a gene. The CDR3 spells CAISARAEGTSSYNEQFF. CDR3 nucleotides: TGTGCCATCAGTGCTAGAGCGGAGGGGACTAGCTCCTACAATGAGCAGTTCTTC.